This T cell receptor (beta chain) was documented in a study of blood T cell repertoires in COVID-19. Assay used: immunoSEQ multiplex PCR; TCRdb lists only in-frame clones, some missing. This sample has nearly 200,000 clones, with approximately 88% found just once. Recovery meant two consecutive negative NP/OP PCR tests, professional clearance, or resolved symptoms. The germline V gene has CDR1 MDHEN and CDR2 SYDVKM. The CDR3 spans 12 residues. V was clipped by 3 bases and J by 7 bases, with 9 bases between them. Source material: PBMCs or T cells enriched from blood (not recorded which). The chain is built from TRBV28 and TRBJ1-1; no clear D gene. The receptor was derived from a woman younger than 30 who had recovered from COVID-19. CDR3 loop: CASSLAGGEAFF. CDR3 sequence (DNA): TGTGCCAGCAGTTTGGCTGGCGGTGAAGCTTTCTTT. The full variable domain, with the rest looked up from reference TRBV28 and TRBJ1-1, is DVKVTQSSRYLVKRTGEKVFLECVQDMDHENMFWYRQDPGLGLRLIYFSYDVKMKEKGDIPEGYSVSREKKERFSLILESASTNQTSMYLCASSLAGGEAFFGQGTRLTVV.